The TCR beta chain described here comes from a study of chemoradiotherapy in HPV16-positive cancers. Profiling relied on immunoSEQ multiplex PCR, and the TCRdb table lists in-frame clones only, not all of them. The sample carries roughly 12,000 clones, about 65% recorded once. The germline CDR1 and CDR2 sequences are MGHRA and YSYEKL. Trimming took off 0 bases at V and 1 base at J, with 7 bases between the two ends. This CDR3 has 15 amino acids. Collection of the sample occurred from a patient who underwent chemoradiotherapy. The chain recombines TRBV4-1 with TRBJ2-1; maybe TRBD2 (6 bases). This TCR was sampled from a human donor with HPV-associated anogenital cancer. This CDR3 is CASSQELASYNEQFF. In DNA, the CDR3 is TGCGCCAGCAGCCAAGAGCTAGCGTCCTACAATGAGCAGTTCTTC.